A selection of T cell receptor beta chains follows, all from one sample in a study of cytomegalovirus exposure and HLA in healthy donors. Clones were read by immunoSEQ multiplex PCR, and TCRdb kept only the in-frame ones, dropping some. The sample lists tens of thousands of clones, over 70% seen once, with 1.2% in the top ten. The specimen was PBMCs. The receptors stem from a girl aged 2 to 10 in good health and CMV-seropositive. Each CDR3 is given with its conserved first and last residue. The D gene is left open where the match is weak. The size of a clone is reported for some rows only, either as once, few or many, or as a class for expanded clones.

J	V	size	D	CDR3	DNA
TRBJ2-7	TRBV6-1	once	.	CASSDQTGGSYEQYF	TGTGCCAGCAGTGATCAGACAGGTGGCTCCTACGAGCAGTACTTC
TRBJ2-7	TRBV6-1	.	.	CASSDGQPYEQYF	TGTGCCAGCAGTGATGGACAGCCCTACGAGCAGTACTTC
TRBJ1-2	TRBV28	.	.	CASALSQAGREGYTF	TGTGCCAGCGCCCTCTCGCAGGCAGGGAGGGAAGGCTACACCTTC
TRBJ1-1	TRBV20-1	.	.	CSVNDRREAFF	TGCAGTGTGAACGACAGGCGTGAAGCTTTCTTT
TRBJ2-7	TRBV27	.	.	CASYMGGRGALYEQYF	TGTGCCAGCTACATGGGAGGGAGGGGGGCCCTCTACGAGCAGTACTTC
TRBJ2-7	TRBV6-1	.	.	CASSPRRQILYEQYF	TGTGCCAGCAGTCCCCGGAGACAGATTCTTTACGAGCAGTACTTC
TRBJ1-1	TRBV5-1	.	TRBD1	CASSWGQGNTEAFF	TGCGCCAGCAGCTGGGGACAGGGGAACACTGAAGCTTTCTTT
TRBJ1-2	TRBV4-3	.	.	CASSQKTGPHGYTF	TGCGCCAGCAGCCAGAAAACAGGGCCTCATGGCTACACCTTC
TRBJ2-1	TRBV5-4	.	TRBD2	CASSLFFGSTGLAGAGGLF	TGTGCCAGCAGCTTGTTTTTTGGGTCGACGGGGCTAGCGGGAGCGGGGGGGCTCTTC
TRBJ1-3	TRBV29-1	.	TRBD1	CSVEETGYAGNTIYF	TGCAGCGTTGAAGAGACAGGGTACGCGGGAAACACCATATATTTT
TRBJ1-1	TRBV10-3	.	.	CASTTGNTEAFF	TGTGCCTCAACGACAGGGAACACTGAAGCTTTCTTT
TRBJ2-5	TRBV10-3	.	.	CAISDLQETQYF	TGTGCCATCAGTGACCTCCAAGAGACCCAGTACTTC
TRBJ2-3	TRBV5-6	.	.	CASSRRGTQYF	TGTGCCAGCAGTCGCCGGGGTACGCAGTATTTT
TRBJ2-1	TRBV5-8	.	.	CASSFSPQSTSGYNEQFF	TGTGCCAGCAGCTTTTCGCCCCAGTCAACCTCGGGGTACAATGAGCAGTTCTTC
TRBJ1-3	TRBV11-2	.	TRBD1	CASSLMGTALLTGNTIYF	TGTGCCAGCAGCTTAATGGGGACAGCCCTTTTAACTGGAAACACCATATATTTT